This T cell receptor beta chain was documented in a study of OX40 agonist ivuxolimab in advanced cancers. Study in general: Partial responses occurred in Three dose-escalation patients, one with hepatocellular carcinoma and two with cutaneous melanoma.

Samples were taken at baseline and on day 1 of cycles 4 and 7. Worth noting for this clone: Its antigen is still unknown.

This table comes from immunoSEQ multiplex PCR, and its TCRdb copy is limited to in-frame clones, with some not included. The repertoire holds about 62,000 clones, with approximately 79% as singletons. V was pared by 3 bases and J by 2 bases, with 8 bases between. CDR1 is SGHRS, CDR2 YFSETQ, per germline. The CDR3 covers 13 residues. Overall study findings and caveats: By week 6 at 0.1 to 3.0 mg/kg, blood CD4+ and CD8+ T cells had expanded clonally. On average, CD8+ T cells showed a greater number of expanded clones than CD4+.

This sequence originates from an adult with an advanced solid tumor such as melanoma, head and neck, liver or kidney cancer. The sequencing here drew on CD4+ or CD8+ T cells sorted from blood, taken in a trial of the OX40 agonist ivuxolimab. The rearrangement uses TRBV5-1 and TRBJ2-5; D is possibly TRBD1 (6 bases). The CDR3 nucleotides are TGCGCCAGCAGCTCGCAGGGGCAAGAGACCCAGTACTTC. Its protein is CASSSQGQETQYF.